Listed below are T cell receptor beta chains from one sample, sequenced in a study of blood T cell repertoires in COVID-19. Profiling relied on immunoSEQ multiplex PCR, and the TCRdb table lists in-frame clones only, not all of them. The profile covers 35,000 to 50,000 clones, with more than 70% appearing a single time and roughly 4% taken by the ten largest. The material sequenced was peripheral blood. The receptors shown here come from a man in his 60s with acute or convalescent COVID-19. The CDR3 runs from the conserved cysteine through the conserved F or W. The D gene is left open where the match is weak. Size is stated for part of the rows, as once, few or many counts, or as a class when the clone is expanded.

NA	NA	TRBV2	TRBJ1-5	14	CASSPDRLNQPQHF	TGTGCCAGCAGCCCTGACAGATTAAATCAGCCCCAGCATTTT
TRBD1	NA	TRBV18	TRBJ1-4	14	CASSEGASNEKLFF	TGTGCCAGCTCCGAGGGGGCTTCTAATGAAAAACTGTTTTTT
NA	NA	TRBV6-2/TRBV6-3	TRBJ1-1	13	CASSYSYNTEAFF	TGTGCCAGCAGTTACTCCTATAATACTGAAGCTTTCTTT
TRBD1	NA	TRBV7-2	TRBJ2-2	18	CASSLVPPGQGNTGELFF	TGTGCCAGCAGCTTAGTCCCCCCGGGACAGGGGAACACCGGGGAGCTGTTTTTT
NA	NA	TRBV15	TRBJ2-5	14	CATSRDGSLETQYF	TGTGCCACCAGCAGAGACGGGAGCCTGGAGACCCAGTACTTC
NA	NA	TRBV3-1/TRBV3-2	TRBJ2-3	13	CASSPRGTDTQYF	TGTGCCAGCAGCCCACGGGGGACAGATACGCAGTATTTT
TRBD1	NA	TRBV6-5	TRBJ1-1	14	CASRVDRAAGEAFF	TGTGCCAGCAGAGTTGACAGGGCCGCGGGTGAAGCTTTCTTT
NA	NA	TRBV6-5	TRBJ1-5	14	CASREPGHLEPQHF	TGTGCCAGCAGAGAGCCGGGACATCTGGAGCCCCAGCATTTT
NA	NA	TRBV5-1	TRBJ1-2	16	CASSLDQGLANYGYTF	TGCGCCAGCAGCTTGGACCAGGGACTAGCTAACTATGGCTACACCTTC
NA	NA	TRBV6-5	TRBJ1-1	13	CASSQKAGTEAFF	TGTGCCAGCTCCCAAAAGGCAGGCACTGAAGCTTTCTTT
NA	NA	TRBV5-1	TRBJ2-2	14	CASRDLRNTGELFF	TGCGCCAGCAGAGACTTAAGGAACACCGGGGAGCTGTTTTTT
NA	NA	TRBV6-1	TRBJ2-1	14	CASSERRGGNEQFF	TGTGCCAGCAGTGAAAGAAGGGGCGGCAATGAGCAGTTCTTC
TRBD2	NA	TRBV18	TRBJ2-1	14	CASSPRRETGEQFF	TGTGCCAGCTCACCGAGGCGGGAGACGGGTGAGCAGTTCTTC
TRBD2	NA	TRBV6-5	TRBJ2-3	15	CASSPLGGDTDTQYF	TGTGCCAGCAGCCCCCTCGGGGGGGACACAGATACGCAGTATTTT
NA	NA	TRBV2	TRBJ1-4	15	CASSDGLGTNEKLFF	TGTGCCAGCAGTGATGGATTGGGCACTAATGAAAAACTGTTTTTT
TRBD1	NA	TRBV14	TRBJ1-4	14	CAKKDRQGGEKLFF	TGTGCCAAAAAGGACCGCCAAGGGGGCGAAAAACTGTTTTTT
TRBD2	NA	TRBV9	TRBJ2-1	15	CASSASGRAYNEQFF	TGTGCCAGCAGCGCTAGCGGAAGAGCCTACAATGAGCAGTTCTTC
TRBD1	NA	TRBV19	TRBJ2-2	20	CASSSPGQGGVFLNTGELFF	TGTGCCAGTAGTTCACCGGGACAGGGGGGGGTTTTCCTGAACACCGGGGAGCTGTTTTTT
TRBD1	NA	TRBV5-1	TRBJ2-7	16	CASSPSPGTGGYEQYF	TGCGCCAGCAGCCCATCCCCCGGGACAGGGGGCTACGAGCAGTACTTC
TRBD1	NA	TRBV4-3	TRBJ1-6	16	CASSQDAGRGWSTLHF	TGCGCCAGCAGCCAAGACGCCGGCAGGGGGTGGTCGACCCTCCACTTT
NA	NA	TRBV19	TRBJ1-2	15	CASSIDLWGLGGYTF	TGTGCCAGTAGTATAGACCTGTGGGGGCTTGGAGGCTACACCTTC
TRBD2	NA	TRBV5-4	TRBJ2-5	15	CASSSSGSGQETQYF	TGTGCCAGCAGCTCCAGCGGTAGCGGGCAAGAGACCCAGTACTTC
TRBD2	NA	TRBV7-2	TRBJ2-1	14	CASSRTSVYNEQFF	TGTGCCTCCTCGAGGACTAGCGTATACAATGAGCAGTTCTTC
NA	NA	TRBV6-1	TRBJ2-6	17	CASSEAMRGSGANVLTF	TGTGCCAGCAGTGAAGCGATGCGCGGCTCTGGGGCCAACGTCCTGACTTTC
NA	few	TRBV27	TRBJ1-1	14	CASGLTTGRTEAFF	TGTGCCAGCGGACTCACTACAGGGAGAACTGAAGCTTTCTTT
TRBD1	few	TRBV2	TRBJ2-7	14	CASSPVKGAYEQYF	TGTGCCAGCAGTCCTGTGAAGGGGGCTTACGAGCAGTACTTC
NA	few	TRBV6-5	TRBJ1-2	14	CASRSWAGEDGYTF	TGTGCCAGCAGGAGCTGGGCGGGGGAAGATGGCTACACCTTC
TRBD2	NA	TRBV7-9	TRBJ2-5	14	CASSRTSGEQTQYF	TGTGCCAGCAGCCGGACTAGCGGGGAGCAGACCCAGTACTTC
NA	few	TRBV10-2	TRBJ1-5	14	CASSVSGKELPQHF	TGCGCCAGCAGCGTCTCTGGTAAAGAGTTGCCCCAGCATTTT
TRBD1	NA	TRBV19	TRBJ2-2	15	CASSSGTGGTGELFF	TGTGCCAGTAGTTCGGGGACAGGGGGCACCGGGGAGCTGTTTTTT
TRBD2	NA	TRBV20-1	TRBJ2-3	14	CSASSGGLTDTQYF	TGCAGTGCTAGTTCGGGGGGGCTCACAGATACGCAGTATTTT
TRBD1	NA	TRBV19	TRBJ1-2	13	CASRPGGSRGYTF	TGTGCCAGTAGGCCAGGGGGATCGCGCGGCTACACCTTC
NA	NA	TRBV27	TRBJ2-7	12	CASRGDSYEQYF	TGTGCCAGCAGAGGGGATTCGTACGAGCAGTACTTC
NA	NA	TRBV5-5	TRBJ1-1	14	CATSYDSMNTEAFF	TGTGCCACATCATACGACAGCATGAACACTGAAGCTTTCTTT
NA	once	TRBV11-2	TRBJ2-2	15	CASSLQRVNTGELFF	TGTGCCAGCAGCCTCCAAAGAGTGAACACCGGGGAGCTGTTTTTT
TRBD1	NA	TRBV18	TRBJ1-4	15	CASSPGTARNEKLFF	TGTGCCAGCTCACCGGGGACAGCTCGAAATGAAAAACTGTTTTTT
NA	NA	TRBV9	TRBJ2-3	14	CASSEKPSRDTQYF	TGTGCCAGCAGCGAAAAACCTAGCAGAGATACGCAGTATTTT
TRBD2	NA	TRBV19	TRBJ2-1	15	CASSMGGSSYNEQFF	TGTGCCAGTAGTATGGGCGGGAGCTCCTACAATGAGCAGTTCTTC
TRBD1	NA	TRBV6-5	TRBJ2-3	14	CASSRTGQTATQYF	TGTGCCAGCAGTCGGACAGGGCAGACTGCTACGCAGTATTTT
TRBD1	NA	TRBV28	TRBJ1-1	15	CASRPQGTLNTEAFF	TGTGCCAGCAGACCACAGGGGACCCTGAACACTGAAGCTTTCTTT